The present T cell receptor (beta chain) was sequenced within a study of cytomegalovirus exposure and HLA in healthy donors. Study summary: Early release data held 75 million to 90 million unique TCRs from HLA-typed donors.

This clone was seen only a few times. V lost 4 bases and J lost 6; bases outside the gene matches: 7. Germline assignment: CDR1 SGHNT and CDR2 YYREEE (reference sequence). This CDR3 comprises 14 residues. PCR amplification relied on 60 Vbeta primers (plus 13 Jbeta primers). Sequencing used immunoSEQ multiplex PCR; TCRdb keeps in-frame clones, though not all of them. The profile covers tens of thousands of clones, with 60% to 85% appearing a single time and around 5.4% taken by the ten largest. The genes are TRBV5-4 and TRBJ1-3; 7 bases are a match to TRBD1. This TCR derives from a male donor in good health and CMV-seropositive. Specimen: PBMCs. For the CDR3, the DNA is TGTGCCAGCAGCCGGGCCGGGACAGCAAACACCATATATTTT. Its protein is CASSRAGTANTIYF.